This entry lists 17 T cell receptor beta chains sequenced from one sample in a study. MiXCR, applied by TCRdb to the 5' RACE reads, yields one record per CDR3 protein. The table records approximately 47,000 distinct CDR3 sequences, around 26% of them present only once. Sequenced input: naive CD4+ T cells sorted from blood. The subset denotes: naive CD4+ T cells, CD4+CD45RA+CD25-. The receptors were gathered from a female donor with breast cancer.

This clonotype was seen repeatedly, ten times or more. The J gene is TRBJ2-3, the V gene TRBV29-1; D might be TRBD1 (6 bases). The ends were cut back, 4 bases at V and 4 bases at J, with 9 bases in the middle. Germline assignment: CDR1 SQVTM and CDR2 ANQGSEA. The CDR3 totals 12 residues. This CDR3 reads CSVGGRSDTQYF. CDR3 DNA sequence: TGCAGCGTTGGGGGGCGGTCAGATACGCAGTATTTT.

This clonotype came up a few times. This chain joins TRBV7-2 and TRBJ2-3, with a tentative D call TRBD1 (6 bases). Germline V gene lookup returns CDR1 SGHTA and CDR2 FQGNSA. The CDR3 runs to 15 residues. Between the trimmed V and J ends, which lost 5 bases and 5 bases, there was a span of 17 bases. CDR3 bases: TGTGCCAGCAGCCAGAGGTTTCAGGGGAGAGATACGCAGTATTTT. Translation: CASSQRFQGRDTQYF.

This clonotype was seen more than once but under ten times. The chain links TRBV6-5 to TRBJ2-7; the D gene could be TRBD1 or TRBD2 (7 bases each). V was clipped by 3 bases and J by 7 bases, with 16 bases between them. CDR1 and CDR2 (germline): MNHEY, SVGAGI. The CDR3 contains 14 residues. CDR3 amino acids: CASSYKAGGEEQYF. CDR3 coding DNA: TGTGCCAGCAGTTATAAGGCAGGGGGGGAAGAGCAGTACTTC.

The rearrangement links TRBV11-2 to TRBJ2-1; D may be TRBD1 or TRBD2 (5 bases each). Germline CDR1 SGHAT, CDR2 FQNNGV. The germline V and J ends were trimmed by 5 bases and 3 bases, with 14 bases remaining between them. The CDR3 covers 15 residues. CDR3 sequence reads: CASSPAGARYNEQFF. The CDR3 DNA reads TGTGCCAGCAGCCCCGCCGGGGCCCGCTACAATGAGCAGTTCTTC.

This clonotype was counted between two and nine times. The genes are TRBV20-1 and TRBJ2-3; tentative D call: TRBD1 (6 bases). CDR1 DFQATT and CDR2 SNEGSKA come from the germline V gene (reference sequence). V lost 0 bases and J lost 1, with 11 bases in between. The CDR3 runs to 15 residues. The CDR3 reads CSARETGSGTDTQYF. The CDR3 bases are TGCAGTGCTAGAGAAACAGGGAGTGGCACAGATACGCAGTATTTT.

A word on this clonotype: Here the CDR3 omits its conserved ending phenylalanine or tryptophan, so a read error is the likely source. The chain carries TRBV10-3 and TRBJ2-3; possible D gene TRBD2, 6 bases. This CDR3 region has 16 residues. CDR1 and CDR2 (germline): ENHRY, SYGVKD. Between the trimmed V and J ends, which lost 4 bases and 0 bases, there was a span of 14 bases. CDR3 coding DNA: TGTGCCATCAGTGGTATTCTAGCGCCGAGCACAGATACGCAGTATTCT. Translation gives CAISGILAPSTDTQYS.

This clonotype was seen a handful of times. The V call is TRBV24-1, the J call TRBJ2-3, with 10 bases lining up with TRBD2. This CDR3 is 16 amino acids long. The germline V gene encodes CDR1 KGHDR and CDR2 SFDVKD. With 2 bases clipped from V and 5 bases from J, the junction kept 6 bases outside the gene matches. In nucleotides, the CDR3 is TGTGCCACCAGTGATTATACTAGCGGGGTAGGAGATACGCAGTATTTT. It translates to CATSDYTSGVGDTQYF.

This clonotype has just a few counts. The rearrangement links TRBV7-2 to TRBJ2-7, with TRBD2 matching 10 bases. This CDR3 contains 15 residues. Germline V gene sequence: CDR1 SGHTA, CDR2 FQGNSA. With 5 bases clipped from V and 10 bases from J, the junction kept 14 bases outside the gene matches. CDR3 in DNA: TGTGCCAGCAGCCAAACAGCGGGAGGGCCCTCAGTCCAGTACTTC. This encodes CASSQTAGGPSVQYF.

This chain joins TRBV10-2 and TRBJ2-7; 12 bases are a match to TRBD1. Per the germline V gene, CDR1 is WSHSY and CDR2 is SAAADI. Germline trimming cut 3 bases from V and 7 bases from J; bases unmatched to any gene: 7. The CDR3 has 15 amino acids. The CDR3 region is CASSEPGQGAEEQYF. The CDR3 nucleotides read TGCGCCAGCAGTGAACCGGGACAGGGGGCCGAAGAGCAGTACTTC.

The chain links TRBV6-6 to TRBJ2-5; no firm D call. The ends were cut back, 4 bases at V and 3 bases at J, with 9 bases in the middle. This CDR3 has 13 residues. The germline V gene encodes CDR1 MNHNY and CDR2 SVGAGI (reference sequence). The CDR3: CASSLTVKETQYF. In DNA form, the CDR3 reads TGTGCCAGCAGTTTAACAGTGAAAGAGACCCAGTACTTC.

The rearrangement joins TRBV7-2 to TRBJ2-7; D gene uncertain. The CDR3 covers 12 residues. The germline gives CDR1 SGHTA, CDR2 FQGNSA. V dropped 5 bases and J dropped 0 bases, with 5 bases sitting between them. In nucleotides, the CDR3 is TGTGCCAGCAGCCCTAGCTCCTACGAGCAGTACTTC. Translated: CASSPSSYEQYF.

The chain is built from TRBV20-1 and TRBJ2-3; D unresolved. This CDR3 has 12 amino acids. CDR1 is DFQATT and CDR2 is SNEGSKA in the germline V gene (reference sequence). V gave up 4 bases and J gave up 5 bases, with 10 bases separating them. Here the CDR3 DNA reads TGCAGTGCTACTGTTTATGAAGATACGCAGTATTTT. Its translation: CSATVYEDTQYF.

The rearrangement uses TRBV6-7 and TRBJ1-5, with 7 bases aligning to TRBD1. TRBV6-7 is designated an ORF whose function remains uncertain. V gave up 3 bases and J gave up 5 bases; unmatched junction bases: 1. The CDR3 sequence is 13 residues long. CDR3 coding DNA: TGTGCCAGCAGTTATGGACAGGATCAGCCCCAGCATTTT. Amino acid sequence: CASSYGQDQPQHF.

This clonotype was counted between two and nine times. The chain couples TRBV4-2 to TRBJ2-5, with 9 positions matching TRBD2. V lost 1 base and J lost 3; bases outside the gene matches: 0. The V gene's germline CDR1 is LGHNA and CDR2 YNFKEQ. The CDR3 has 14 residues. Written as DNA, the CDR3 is TGTGCCAGCAGCCAAGGACTAGCGGAAGAGACCCAGTACTTC. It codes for CASSQGLAEETQYF.

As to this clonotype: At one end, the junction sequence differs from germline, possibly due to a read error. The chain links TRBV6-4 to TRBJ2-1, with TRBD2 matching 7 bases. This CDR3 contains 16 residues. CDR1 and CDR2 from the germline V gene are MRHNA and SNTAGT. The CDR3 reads CASSVGGRGPYNEQLF. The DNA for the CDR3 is TGTGCCAGCAGTGTAGGCGGGAGAGGTCCCTACAATGAGCAGCTCTTC.

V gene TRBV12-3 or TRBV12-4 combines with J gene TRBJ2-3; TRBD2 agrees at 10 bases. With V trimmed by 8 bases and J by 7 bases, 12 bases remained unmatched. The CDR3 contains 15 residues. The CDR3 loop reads CASESQAGGPHTQYF. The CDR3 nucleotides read TGTGCCAGCGAAAGCCAAGCGGGAGGGCCCCATACGCAGTATTTT.

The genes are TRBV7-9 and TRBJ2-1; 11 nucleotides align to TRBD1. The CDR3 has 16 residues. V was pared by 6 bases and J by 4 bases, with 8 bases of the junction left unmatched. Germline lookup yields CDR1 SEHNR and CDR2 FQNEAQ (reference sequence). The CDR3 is CASRLVDRGRYNEQFF. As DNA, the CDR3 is TGTGCCAGCAGACTCGTGGACAGGGGGCGTTACAATGAGCAGTTCTTC.